Sequencing of this T cell receptor (beta chain) was carried out in a study of blood T cell repertoires in COVID-19. As for the study in general: Samples came from the United States, Italy and Spain, spanning acute and convalescent COVID-19. Sample material is recorded as cDNA or gDNA derived from T cells, B-cell-depleted T cells, or PBMCs.

This CDR3 spans 15 amino acids. Trimming removed 6 bases from V and 1 base from J; junction bases left unmatched: 7. CDR1 is LGHDT and CDR2 is YNNKEL in the germline V gene (reference sequence). Authors' data handling: Reference gene primer amplification in the assay estimated nucleated cell counts. Some clones are missing from TCRdb's copy, which holds only in-frame ones; the method was immunoSEQ multiplex PCR. V, J and clone size reflect that table, while D and trimming were determined from the DNA. The table lists under 200,000 clones, 88% of them singletons. The sequencing input was peripheral blood. The chain links TRBV3-1 (or the pseudogene TRBV3-2) to TRBJ2-7; TRBD1 agrees at 9 bases. This clonotype was obtained from a man aged 35 to 55 with active or convalescent COVID-19. The CDR3: CASSETGGKSYEQYF. For the CDR3, the DNA is TGTGCCAGCAGTGAAACAGGGGGCAAATCCTACGAGCAGTACTTC.